This TCR beta chain emerged from a study of spatial heterogeneity in lung cancer (dated by TCRdb to the late 2010s). As for the study more broadly: Beta-chain transcripts were consistently detected in greater numbers than alpha-chain transcripts, which likely reflected higher beta-chain transcript abundance. Both alpha and beta chains were TCR-sequenced in samples taken at surgery, namely 220 tumor regions, 62 to 65 matched nontumor lung samples and about 58 PBMC samples. In the raw uncorrected reads, each unique combination of TCR and UMI appeared more than ten times on average. In tumor regions, TCR transcript counts showed a strong correlation with a T cell transcriptional module score from matched bulk RNA-seq. In non-small cell lung cancer, the study made a quantitative comparison of TCR alpha and beta repertoires among multiple tumor regions, matched nontumor lung and blood. TCR repertoire features were related to nonsynonymous mutation counts determined by whole-exome sequencing of tumor tissue.

What this sample's time point label stands for: sample taken at primary tumor resection. The donors were more than 65 patients from the lung TRACERx cohort who had early-stage, untreated non-small cell lung cancer. TCR sequencing used whole RNA extracted from tumor and nontumor lung tissue, or from cryopreserved PBMC samples, without cell sorting. Patients were selected for TCR sequencing only if sufficient RNA was available from at least two tumor regions. A lung pathologist reviewed the tumor and adjacent nontumor lung specimens before the specimens were selected. What the study reported, not specific to this receptor: The count of ubiquitous expanded TCRs correlated with the count of ubiquitous nonsynonymous mutations, and the count of regional expanded TCRs correlated with the count of regional nonsynonymous mutations. The tumor nonsynonymous mutation count correlated with the number of expanded intratumoral alpha and beta TCRs. TCR-seq coverage of tumor T cells was estimated at only roughly 7.7% for alpha chains and approximately 12% for beta chains. Confirming at a functional level the hypothesis that regional TCRs recognize regional mutations was considered to require additional single-cell paired TCR alpha and beta sequencing.

To prepare the library, 5' RACE was applied. TCRdb names NextSeq 500 as the instrument used. To allow correction of PCR and sequencing errors, the TCR library protocol tagged every TCR cDNA molecule with a unique molecular identifier. For the original study's pipeline: TCR identification, UMI-based error correction and CDR3 extraction were all carried out with Decombinator tools. TCRs above a frequency of 2 per 1,000, corresponding to the top 1% of the tumor frequency distribution, were defined as expanded. Expanded tumor TCRs statistically deemed absent (corrected P<0.05) from at least one tumor region were classed as regional, and all other expanded tumor TCRs were classed as ubiquitous. Renyi diversity was computed with the R vegan package after each repertoire had been subsampled 100 times to 5,000 TCRs. CDR3 similarity networks were built from amino acid triplet string-kernel similarity, connecting CDR3s with pairwise similarity above 0.82. Starting from the raw public reads, TCRdb applied fastp trimming at Q25, assembled clones with MiXCR and retained in-frame beta chains. Every entry covers one CDR3 protein and lists the most common genes and DNA from its rows. TCRdb's processing, not the authors', yielded these V and J calls. In all, the sample holds 20,000 or so distinct CDR3 sequences, and approximately 8.3% of those were seen once. The ten biggest clones cover approximately 23% of the sample.

CDR1 and CDR2 (MNHEY, SVGEGT) derive from the germline V gene. Its CDR3 holds 16 amino acids, cysteine through phenylalanine. This entry keeps only the CDR3 DNA: 48 bases, framed from base 1. A distance of 13 bases separates the germline ends of V and J, which lose 2 bases and 1 base respectively. This clonotype is assessed as medium-sized (0.01 to 0.1%). Its antigen is not yet known. The record has no base qualities; no much larger clone is one base away. The rearrangement joined TRBV6-2 or TRBV6-3 to TRBJ2-3, with the D gene call left open. The TCR comes from a male donor with early-stage non-small cell lung cancer. The sample was lung tumor tissue, taken at surgery. The nucleotide sequence is given as TGTGCCAGCAGTTACGTGTGGCAGCAACGCACAGATACGCAGTATTTT. Its coded protein is CASSYVWQQRTDTQYF.